This TCR beta chain was recorded in a study of beta chain features in type 1 diabetes. Germline assignment: CDR1 SGHDN and CDR2 FVKESK. The V end lost 0 bases, the J end lost 4 bases, and 16 bases lay between the germline ends. This CDR3 contains 18 residues. Details on this clone: No antigen is known for it.

All of the isolated RNA was reverse transcribed, so expressed TCRB transcripts were sequenced. The assay was immunoSEQ multiplex PCR, and TCRdb's table has in-frame clones only and misses some. The sample contains approximately 600,000 clones, 9.5% to 15% of which appear only once. Overall study results and limits: All four CD4+ subsets from Type 1 diabetes patients carried moderately but significantly shorter TCRB CDR3s. In type 1 diabetes patients, VDJ junctions had fewer insertions; deletions at these junctions were more frequent. Compared to healthy donors, patients appeared to have naive, central memory and Treg TCRB repertoires that were more alike.

The sample consisted of naive CD4+ T cells from blood. The chain has TRBV14 and TRBJ1-6, with unresolved D. This TCR was recovered from a man aged 25-40 years with type 1 diabetes. Written as DNA, the CDR3 is TGTGCCAGCAGCCAAGATCGTGGTGGTGGCCTTTATAATTCACCCCTCCACTTT. It encodes CASSQDRGGGLYNSPLHF.